The entry that follows covers one TCR beta chain sequence. Its target is not known. This sample was included in a study of vaccination and CD4 T cells after COVID-19. As for the study in general: Two-dose vaccination with either BNT162b2 or mRNA-1273 was given to participants. Cells received overlapping spike peptides from SARS-CoV-2, HCoV-NL63, HCoV-OC43 and HCoV-229E as stimulation. As a positive control, some control cultures were given a CEFX pool, while others were given an HIV-1 Nef pool or no peptide. Study-wide points: Vaccine-specific clones in convalescent patients were spike mono-reactive in 304 of 307 cases.

Germline V lookup: CDR1 SGHTS, CDR2 YDEGEE. This CDR3 comprises 16 residues. Between the trimmed V and J ends, which lost 0 bases and 4 bases, there was a span of 16 bases. Sequence data for DNA of cultured CD4+ T cells were generated by the Oncomine TCR Beta short-read assay. Via MiXCR, TCRdb re-called the PCR reads, giving one row per CDR3 protein. Of about 14,000 distinct CDR3 sequences listed, around half are singletons. Treatment defined: approximately 9-day PBMC culture with coronavirus spike peptide pools or control peptides (ViraFEST assay). The source was CD4+ T cells from blood, cultured in vitro, collected before SARS-CoV-2 vaccination. This clonotype was sampled from a human donor who had recovered from COVID-19. This chain connects TRBV5-8 to TRBJ2-5; D is possibly TRBD1 (6 bases). DNA of the CDR3: TGTGCCAGCAGCTTGGAATACAACACAGGGTCAGAGACCCAGTACTTC. Translation gives CASSLEYNTGSETQYF.